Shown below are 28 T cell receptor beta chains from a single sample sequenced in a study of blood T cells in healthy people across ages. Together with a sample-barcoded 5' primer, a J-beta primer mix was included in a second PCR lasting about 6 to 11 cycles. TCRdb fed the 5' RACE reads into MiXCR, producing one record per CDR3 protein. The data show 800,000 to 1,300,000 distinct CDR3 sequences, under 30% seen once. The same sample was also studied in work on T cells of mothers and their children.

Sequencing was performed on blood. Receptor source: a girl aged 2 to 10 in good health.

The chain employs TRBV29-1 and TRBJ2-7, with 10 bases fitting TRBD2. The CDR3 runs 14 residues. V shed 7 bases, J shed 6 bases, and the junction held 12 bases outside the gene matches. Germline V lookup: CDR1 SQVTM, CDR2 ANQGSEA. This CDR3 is CSGNSGGAGGEQYF. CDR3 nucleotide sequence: TGCAGCGGAAACAGCGGGGGGGCCGGGGGCGAGCAGTACTTC.

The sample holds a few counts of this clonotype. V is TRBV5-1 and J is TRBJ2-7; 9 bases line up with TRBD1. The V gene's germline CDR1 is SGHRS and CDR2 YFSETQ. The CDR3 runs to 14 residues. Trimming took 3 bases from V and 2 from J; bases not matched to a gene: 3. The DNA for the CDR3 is TGCGCCAGCAGCTCCGACAGGGGGGCCTACGAGCAGTACTTC. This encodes CASSSDRGAYEQYF.

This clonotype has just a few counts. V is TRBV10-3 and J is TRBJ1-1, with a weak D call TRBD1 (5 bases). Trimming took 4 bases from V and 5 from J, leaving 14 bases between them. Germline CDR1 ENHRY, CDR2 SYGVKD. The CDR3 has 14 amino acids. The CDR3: CAISAPGGRTEAFF. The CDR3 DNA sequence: TGTGCCATCAGTGCTCCGGGGGGTCGGACTGAAGCTTTCTTT.

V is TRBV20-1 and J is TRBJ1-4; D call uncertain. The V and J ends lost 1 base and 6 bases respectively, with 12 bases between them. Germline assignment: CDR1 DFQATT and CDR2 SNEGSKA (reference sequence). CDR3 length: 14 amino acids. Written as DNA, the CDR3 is TGCAGTGCTAGAGGTTTGTGGGCACATGAAAAACTGTTTTTT. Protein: CSARGLWAHEKLFF.

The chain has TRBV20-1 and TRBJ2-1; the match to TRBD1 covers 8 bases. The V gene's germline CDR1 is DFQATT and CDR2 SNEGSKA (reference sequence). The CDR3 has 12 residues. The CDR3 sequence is CRAGTGNNEQFF. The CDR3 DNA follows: TGCAGAGCCGGGACAGGAAACAATGAGCAGTTCTTC.

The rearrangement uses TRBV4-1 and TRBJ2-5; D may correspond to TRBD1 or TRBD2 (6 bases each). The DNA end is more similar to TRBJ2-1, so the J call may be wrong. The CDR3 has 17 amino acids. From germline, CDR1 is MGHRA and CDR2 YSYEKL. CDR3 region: CASSQEVAGHSYNEQFF. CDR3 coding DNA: TGCGCCAGCAGCCAAGAAGTGGCGGGACATTCGTACAATGAGCAGTTCTTC.

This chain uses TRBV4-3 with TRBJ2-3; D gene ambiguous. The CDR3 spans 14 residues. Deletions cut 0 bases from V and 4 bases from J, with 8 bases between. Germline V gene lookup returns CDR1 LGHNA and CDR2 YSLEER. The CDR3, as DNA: TGCGCCAGCAGCCAAGATGCTTTGCCAGATACGCAGTATTTT. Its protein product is CASSQDALPDTQYF.

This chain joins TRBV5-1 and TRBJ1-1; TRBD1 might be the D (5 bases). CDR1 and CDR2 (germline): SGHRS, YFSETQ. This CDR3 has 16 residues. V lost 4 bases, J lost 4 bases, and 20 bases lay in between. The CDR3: CASSLHFQGVGTEAFF. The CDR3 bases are TGCGCCAGCAGCCTCCATTTCCAGGGCGTCGGCACTGAAGCTTTCTTT.

CDR3: CSARETQGGRETQYF. The CDR3 DNA sequence: TGCAGTGCTAGAGAAACCCAGGGGGGGAGGGAGACCCAGTACTTC. The gene calls are TRBV20-1 and TRBJ2-1; D may correspond to TRBD1 or TRBD2 (7 bases each). The J call may be mistaken, given a closer DNA end match to TRBJ2-5. Germline V lookup: CDR1 DFQATT, CDR2 SNEGSKA (reference sequence). The CDR3 loop spans 15 amino acids.

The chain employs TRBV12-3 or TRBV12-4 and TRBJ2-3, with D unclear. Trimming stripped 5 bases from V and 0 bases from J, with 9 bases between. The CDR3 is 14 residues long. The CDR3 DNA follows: TGTGCCAGCAGTCCTTCCCATAGCACAGATACGCAGTATTTT. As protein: CASSPSHSTDTQYF.

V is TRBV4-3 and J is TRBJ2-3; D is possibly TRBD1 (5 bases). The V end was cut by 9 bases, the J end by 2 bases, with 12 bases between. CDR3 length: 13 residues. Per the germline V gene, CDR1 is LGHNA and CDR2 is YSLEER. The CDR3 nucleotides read TGCGCCAGTTCGACAGTACCCACAGATACGCAGTATTTT. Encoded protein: CASSTVPTDTQYF.

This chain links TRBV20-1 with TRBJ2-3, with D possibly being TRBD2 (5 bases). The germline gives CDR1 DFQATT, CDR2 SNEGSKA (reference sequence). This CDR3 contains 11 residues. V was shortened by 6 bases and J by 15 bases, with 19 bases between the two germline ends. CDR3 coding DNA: TGCAGTGCCCCTAGCTCCGGGATAGTATATTTT. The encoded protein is CSAPSSGIVYF.

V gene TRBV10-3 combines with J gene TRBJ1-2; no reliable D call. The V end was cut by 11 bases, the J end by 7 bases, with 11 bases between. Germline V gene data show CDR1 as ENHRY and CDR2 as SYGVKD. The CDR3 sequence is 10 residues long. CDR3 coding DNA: TGTGCCCCTTCCGACTGTGGCTACACCTTC. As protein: CAPSDCGYTF.

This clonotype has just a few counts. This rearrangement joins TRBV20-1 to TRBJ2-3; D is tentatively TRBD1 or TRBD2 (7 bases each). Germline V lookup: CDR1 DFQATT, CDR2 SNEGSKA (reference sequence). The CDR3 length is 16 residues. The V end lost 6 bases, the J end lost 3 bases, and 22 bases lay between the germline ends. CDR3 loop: CSAKIVHRGGTDTQYF. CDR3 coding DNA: TGCAGTGCAAAAATCGTCCACAGGGGAGGGACAGATACGCAGTATTTT.

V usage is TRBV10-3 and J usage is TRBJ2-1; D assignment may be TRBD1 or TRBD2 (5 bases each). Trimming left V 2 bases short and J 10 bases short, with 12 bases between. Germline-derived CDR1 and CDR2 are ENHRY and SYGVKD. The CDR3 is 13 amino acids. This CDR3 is CAISEPQGTEQFF. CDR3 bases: TGTGCCATCAGTGAGCCGCAAGGGACCGAGCAGTTCTTC.

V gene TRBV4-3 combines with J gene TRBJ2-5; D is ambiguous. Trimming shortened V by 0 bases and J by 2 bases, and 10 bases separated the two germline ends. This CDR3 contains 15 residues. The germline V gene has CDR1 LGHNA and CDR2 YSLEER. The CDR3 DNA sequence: TGCGCCAGCAGCCAAGATTACCCCTCGCAAGAGACCCAGTACTTC. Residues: CASSQDYPSQETQYF.

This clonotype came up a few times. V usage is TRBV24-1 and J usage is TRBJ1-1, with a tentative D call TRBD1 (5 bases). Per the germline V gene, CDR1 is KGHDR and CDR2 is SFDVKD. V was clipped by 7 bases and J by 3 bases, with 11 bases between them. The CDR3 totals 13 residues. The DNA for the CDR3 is TGTGCCACCAGCACGGGGGATTACACTGAAGCTTTCTTT. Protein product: CATSTGDYTEAFF.

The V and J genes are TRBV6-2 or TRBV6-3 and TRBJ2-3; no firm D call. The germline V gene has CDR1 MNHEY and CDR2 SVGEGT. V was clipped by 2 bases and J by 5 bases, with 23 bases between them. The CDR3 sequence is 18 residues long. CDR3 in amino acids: CASSYPAFGTLAIDTQYF. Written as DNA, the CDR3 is TGTGCCAGCAGTTACCCAGCGTTTGGCACCCTGGCCATAGATACGCAGTATTTT.

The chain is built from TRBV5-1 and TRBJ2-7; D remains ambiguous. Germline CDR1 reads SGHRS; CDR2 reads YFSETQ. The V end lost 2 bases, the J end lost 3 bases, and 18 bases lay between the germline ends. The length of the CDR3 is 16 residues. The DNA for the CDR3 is TGCGCCAGCAGCTTAGATTGGGGTGTCTACTACTACGAGCAGTACTTC. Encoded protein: CASSLDWGVYYYEQYF.

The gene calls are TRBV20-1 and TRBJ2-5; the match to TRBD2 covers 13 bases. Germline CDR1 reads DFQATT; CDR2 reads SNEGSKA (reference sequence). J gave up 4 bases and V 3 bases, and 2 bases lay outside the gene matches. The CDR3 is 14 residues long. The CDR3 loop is CSASRLAGGETQYF. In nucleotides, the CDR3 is TGCAGTGCTAGCAGACTAGCGGGGGGAGAGACCCAGTACTTC.

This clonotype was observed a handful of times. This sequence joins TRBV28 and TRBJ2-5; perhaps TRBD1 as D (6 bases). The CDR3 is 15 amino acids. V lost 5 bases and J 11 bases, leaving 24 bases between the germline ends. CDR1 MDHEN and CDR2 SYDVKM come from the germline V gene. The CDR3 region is CASSQPFQGIGEQYF. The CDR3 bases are TGTGCCAGCAGTCAACCTTTTCAGGGGATAGGGGAGCAGTACTTC.

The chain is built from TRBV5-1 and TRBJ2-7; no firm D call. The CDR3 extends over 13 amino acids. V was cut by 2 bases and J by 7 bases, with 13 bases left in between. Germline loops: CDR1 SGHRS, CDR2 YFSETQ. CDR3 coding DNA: TGCGCCAGCAGCTTAACGGACCACTGGGAGCAGTACTTC. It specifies CASSLTDHWEQYF.

The CDR3, as DNA: TGTGCCAGCAGCGAAGTAACAGGGGGACCAGGAGAAGCTTTCTTT. It yields the protein CASSEVTGGPGEAFF. The chain joins TRBV9 to TRBJ1-1; TRBD1 matches 8 bases. CDR1 and CDR2 (germline): SGDLS, YYNGEE. The V gene end was trimmed by 3 bases and the J gene end by 8 bases; junction bases not matched to a gene: 12. The CDR3 runs to 15 residues.

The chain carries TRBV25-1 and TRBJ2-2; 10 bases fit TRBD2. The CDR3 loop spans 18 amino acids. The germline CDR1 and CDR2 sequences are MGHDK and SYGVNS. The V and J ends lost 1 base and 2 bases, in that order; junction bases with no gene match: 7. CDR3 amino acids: CASSELPSGGLNTGELFF. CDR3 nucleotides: TGTGCCAGCAGTGAATTACCTAGCGGGGGCCTCAACACCGGGGAGCTGTTTTTT.

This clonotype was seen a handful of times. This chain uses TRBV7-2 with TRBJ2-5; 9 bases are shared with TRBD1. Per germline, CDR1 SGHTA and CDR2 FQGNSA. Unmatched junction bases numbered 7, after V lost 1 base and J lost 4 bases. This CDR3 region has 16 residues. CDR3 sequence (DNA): TGTGCCAGCAGCTTAGAAAAGACAGGGGGGATAGAGACCCAGTACTTC. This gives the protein CASSLEKTGGIETQYF.

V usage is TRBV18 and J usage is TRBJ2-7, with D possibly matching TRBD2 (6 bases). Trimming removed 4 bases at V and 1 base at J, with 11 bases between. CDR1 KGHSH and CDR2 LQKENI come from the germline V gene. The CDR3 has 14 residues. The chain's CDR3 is CASSRGLLSYEQYF. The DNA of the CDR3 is TGTGCCAGCTCACGGGGACTCTTATCCTACGAGCAGTACTTC.

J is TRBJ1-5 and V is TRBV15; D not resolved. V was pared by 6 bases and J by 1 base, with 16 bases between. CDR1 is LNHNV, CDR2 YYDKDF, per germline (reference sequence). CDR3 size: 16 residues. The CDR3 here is CATRSGGGGSNQPQHF. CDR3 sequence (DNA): TGTGCCACCAGGTCGGGTGGAGGAGGCAGCAATCAGCCCCAGCATTTT.

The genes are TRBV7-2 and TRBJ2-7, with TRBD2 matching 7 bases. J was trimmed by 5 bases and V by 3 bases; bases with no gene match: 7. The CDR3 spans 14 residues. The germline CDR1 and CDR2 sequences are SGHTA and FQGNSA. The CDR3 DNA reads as TGTGCCAGCAGCTTGGAGCGGGACGTAAACGAGCAGTACTTC. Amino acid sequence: CASSLERDVNEQYF.